This T cell receptor beta chain comes out of a study of blood T cells in healthy people across ages. The length of the CDR3 is 15 residues. Germline lookup yields CDR1 KGHDR and CDR2 SFDVKD. V gave up 4 bases and J gave up 0 bases, with 11 bases separating them. Combining a sample-barcoded 5' primer with a J-beta primer mix, a second PCR ran for roughly 7 to 12 cycles. In TCRdb, the 5' RACE reads were re-called with MiXCR into one record per CDR3 protein. The top ten clones hold roughly 3.6% of a sample with 550,000 to 800,000 distinct CDR3 sequences, 21% of them seen once. The receptor was derived from a man aged 65-85 years in good health. Specimen: blood. The chain couples TRBV24-1 to TRBJ1-2; TRBD1 is a possible D gene (6 bases). The CDR3 sequence is CATSDLDRANYGYTF. CDR3 nucleotide sequence: TGTGCCACCAGTGACCTGGACAGAGCTAACTATGGCTACACCTTC.